This paragraph covers one T cell receptor (beta chain) sequence. The antigen is unknown. This sample stems from a study of cytomegalovirus exposure and HLA in healthy donors. Study findings and constraints: An analysis that came later showed most CMV-associated TCR beta chains appearing HLA-restricted.

This CDR3 region has 16 residues. The junction had 8 bases not matched to a gene; V was cut back by 7 bases and J by 0 bases. Looked up from germline, CDR1 is KGHSH and CDR2 is LQKENI. Primers included in the PCR were 60 Vbeta and 13 Jbeta primers. Some clones are missing from TCRdb's copy, which holds only in-frame ones; the method was immunoSEQ multiplex PCR. The profile shows over 200,000 clones, about 75% of them singletons. The receptor was isolated from a woman under 40 in good health and CMV-seronegative. Sequenced input: PBMCs. The chain employs TRBV18 and TRBJ1-3, with 8 bases that match TRBD1. CDR3 amino acids: CASFSPGGPSGNTIYF. CDR3 DNA sequence: TGTGCCAGCTTCTCCCCAGGGGGCCCCTCTGGAAACACCATATATTTT.